The T cell receptor beta chain described here comes from a study of blood T cell repertoires in COVID-19 (dated by TCRdb to 2020 to 2022). With regard to the full study: Samples covering the acute and convalescent phases of COVID-19 were provided by collaborators in the United States, Italy and Spain. Subjects who had been exposed to COVID-19, were actively infected with it, or had recovered from it provided the deeply sampled blood TCRbeta repertoires that made up the dataset. The samples were drawn from the first 160 participants of the ongoing ImmuneRACE study and from some 1,300 subjects provided by 6 global collaborators. The sample metadata nearly always contained a de-identified subject ID, COVID-19 status, age in years and sex. The prospective study material was composed of cDNA or gDNA derived from T cells, B-cell-depleted T cells, or PBMCs. HLA class I and class II types, where available, came from metadata supplied by the sample provider rather than from assay-based typing. A freely available public database, intended as a resource for researchers studying the immune response to SARS-CoV-2, is where the repertoires were released. The full study reports these points: Clinical and demographic metadata were provided uncurated, with the amount varying by source and participant.

Concerning this clone: Its antigen remains unidentified. There are no base qualities to consult, and no much larger clone falls within one base.

The germline V gene yields SNHLY for CDR1 and FYNNEI for CDR2. V loses 5 bases, J loses 4 bases, and the germline ends lie 9 bases apart. Counted from cysteine to phenylalanine, this CDR3 has 13 amino acids. Kept here is only the CDR3 DNA, which spans 39 bases and is read in frame from base 1. TCRbeta CDR3 regions were amplified from genomic DNA by means of the immunoSEQ Assay, a bias-controlled multiplex PCR. On the authors' methods: The number of nucleated cells in each sample was estimated from the amplification of reference gene primers within the assay. To quantify the absolute abundance of each unique TCRbeta CDR3 rearrangement, sequence reads were collapsed and filtered. Productive Simpson clonality was computed per sample as the square root of Simpson's diversity index over productive rearrangements. TCRdb carries this immuneACCESS record with in-frame sequences only. Its versions omit some clonotypes, under half of them owing to an unresolved V gene in the studies checked, with the rest unexplained. The V and J calls and clone size are taken from that table; D and trimming were inferred from the DNA. The sample table contains about 130,000 clones; only one count was recorded for approximately 86% of them. The ten largest clones add up to approximately 2.2% of the sample.

In the prospective study, participants were about 18 to 100 years old, resided in approximately 22 geographic areas of the United States, and were enrolled through a virtual design. Cohort assignment in the prospective study relied on participant-reported clinical history from a screening survey and a study questionnaire. ImmuneRACE Cohort 3 recovered participants were defined by two consecutive negative NP/OP PCR tests, healthcare professional clearance, or symptom resolution. Each participant in the prospective study had whole blood, serum and a nasopharyngeal or oropharyngeal swab collected by mobile phlebotomists. Participants in the prospective study had the option to provide additional blood draws and questionnaires over a roughly 2-month period. Blood samples from the prospective study were shipped frozen or at room temperature prior to DNA extraction.

Sequenced sample: PBMCs or T cells enriched from blood (not recorded which). This chain joins TRBV2 to TRBJ1-5; 6 matching bases give a weak D call of TRBD1. The source of this sequence is a woman between 50 and 59 years old who had recovered from COVID-19. The nucleotide sequence is TGTGCCAGCAGTACCACAGGGAATCAGCCCCAGCATTTT. The encoded protein is CASSTTGNQPQHF.